The 30 T cell receptor beta chains in this list originate from one sample, sequenced in a study of blood T cells in healthy people across ages. A sample-barcoded 5' primer and a J-beta primer mix were used in a second PCR of roughly 7 to 11 cycles. TCRdb re-called the 5' RACE reads through MiXCR, storing one row per CDR3 protein. This sample has 870,000 or so distinct CDR3 sequences; more than 25% occur once, and the top ten carry roughly 17%. The sequenced material came from blood. The source of these receptors is a woman aged 80 or over in good health.

This clonotype was seen at least ten times. This chain links TRBV20-1 with TRBJ1-5; TRBD1 matches at 9 bases. The length of the CDR3 is 15 residues. The germline CDR1 and CDR2 sequences are DFQATT and SNEGSKA (reference sequence). The trim removed 0 bases at V and 7 bases at J, leaving 7 bases unmatched. The CDR3 DNA follows: TGCAGTGCTAGAGAGGCCGGGACAGGGTCGCAGCCCCAGCATTTT. It encodes CSAREAGTGSQPQHF.

This clonotype has a count of ten or more. At one end the junction does not follow the germline gene, possibly because of a read error. The chain employs TRBV11-2 and TRBJ1-2; 7 bases line up with TRBD1. This CDR3 contains 15 residues. Germline V gene lookup returns CDR1 SGHAT and CDR2 FQNNGV. This CDR3 is CASSLSQGANYGYTF. In DNA, the CDR3 is TGCGCCAGCAGCTTGTCGCAGGGGGCTAACTATGGCTACACCTTC.

CDR3 sequence reads: CASSPGTGVCYGYTF. CDR3 DNA: TGTGCCAGCAGCCCGGGGACAGGAGTGTGCTATGGCTACACCTTC. The chain couples TRBV11-2 to TRBJ1-2; 8 nucleotides line up with TRBD1. Germline CDR1 and CDR2: SGHAT and FQNNGV. J was trimmed by 4 bases and V by 5 bases; bases with no gene match: 9. This CDR3 is 15 amino acids long.

The chain employs TRBV20-1 and TRBJ2-7; TRBD2 agrees at 12 bases. This CDR3 is 17 amino acids long. With V trimmed by 0 bases and J by 0 bases, 6 bases remained unmatched. Germline assignment: CDR1 DFQATT and CDR2 SNEGSKA (reference sequence). DNA of the CDR3: TGCAGTGCTAGAGAGAGGTCTAGCGGGAGGGACTCCTACGAGCAGTACTTC. Translating it yields CSARERSSGRDSYEQYF.

This clonotype appeared a single time. V usage is TRBV12-3 or TRBV12-4 and J usage is TRBJ2-2, with D maybe TRBD1 (6 bases). V was pared by 7 bases and J by 4 bases, with 16 bases between. The CDR3 totals 15 residues. CDR3 bases: TGTGCCAGCACCAAGGGGACAAGTGGCACCGGGGAGCTGTTTTTT. It yields the protein CASTKGTSGTGELFF.

The rearrangement links TRBV7-9 to TRBJ2-1, with 8 positions matching TRBD1. This CDR3 has 15 residues. Germline loops: CDR1 SEHNR, CDR2 FQNEAQ (reference sequence). Unmatched junction bases numbered 8, after V lost 4 bases and J lost 6 bases. The DNA of the CDR3 is TGTGCCAGCAGCTCAACAGGGGGGATCACCAATGAGCAGTTCTTC. Protein: CASSSTGGITNEQFF.

This clonotype was seen repeatedly, ten times or more. This sequence joins TRBV30 and TRBJ2-4; D may correspond to TRBD1 or TRBD2 (5 bases each). Germline lookup yields CDR1 GTSNPN and CDR2 SVGIG (reference sequence). There are 12 residues in the CDR3. Trimming removed 3 bases from V and 5 bases from J, with 8 bases in between. The CDR3 nucleotides read TGTGCCTGGAGCAGGGACGAAAACATTCAGTACTTC. Translating gives CAWSRDENIQYF.

The sample holds a few counts of this clonotype. The J gene is TRBJ2-2, the V gene TRBV29-1; D call uncertain. Trimming left V 3 bases short and J 4 bases short, with 6 bases between. The CDR3 totals 12 residues. Per the germline V gene, CDR1 is SQVTM and CDR2 is ANQGSEA. The CDR3 DNA follows: TGCAGCGTTGAGCGGACCACCGGGGAGCTGTTTTTT. The encoded protein is CSVERTTGELFF.

Only a few counts were recorded for this clonotype. Relative to the germline gene, one junction end is altered; a read error may explain this. The chain joins TRBV3-1 to TRBJ2-2; D is perhaps TRBD1 (7 bases). Germline CDR1 is LGHDT and CDR2 is YNNKEL (reference sequence). The CDR3 length is 16 residues. CDR3 loop: CASSQGGTAKTGELFF. As DNA, the CDR3 is TGTGCCAGCAGCCAAGGCGGGACAGCGAAGACCGGGGAGCTGTTTTTT.

This clonotype was seen repeatedly, ten times or more. The chain combines TRBV4-2 with TRBJ1-1, with a tentative D call TRBD1 (5 bases). Trimming pared 3 bases from V and 1 base from J, leaving 9 bases between. Germline V gene lookup returns CDR1 LGHNA and CDR2 YNFKEQ. The CDR3 is 14 amino acids. This CDR3 is CASSHGTANTEAFF. In nucleotides, the CDR3 is TGTGCCAGCAGCCATGGGACGGCGAACACTGAAGCTTTCTTT.

The V call is TRBV20-1, the J call TRBJ1-5, with 7 nucleotides matching TRBD1. The germline gives CDR1 DFQATT, CDR2 SNEGSKA (reference sequence). The CDR3 consists of 14 residues. The V gene end was trimmed by 1 base and the J gene end by 6 bases; junction bases not matched to a gene: 6. CDR3 nucleotide sequence: TGCAGTGCTAGAGGGGAGGAGGGGGCTCAGCCCCAGCATTTT. It codes for CSARGEEGAQPQHF.

The rearrangement uses TRBV30 and TRBJ1-1; unclear D gene. Germline loops: CDR1 GTSNPN, CDR2 SVGIG (reference sequence). The CDR3 runs to 14 residues. V lost 4 bases and J lost 0, with 12 bases in between. CDR3 protein: CAWKAGQLNTEAFF. The CDR3 DNA sequence: TGTGCCTGGAAGGCCGGCCAGCTGAACACTGAAGCTTTCTTT.

The chain has TRBV12-3 or TRBV12-4 and TRBJ2-2; tentatively, D is TRBD1 or TRBD2 (5 bases each). This CDR3 is 15 amino acids long. The ends were cut back, 5 bases at V and 5 bases at J, with 15 bases in the middle. CDR3 amino acids: CASSPQGWGTGELFF. CDR3 bases: TGTGCCAGCAGTCCCCAGGGTTGGGGGACCGGGGAGCTGTTTTTT.

This clonotype was picked up many times. This rearrangement joins TRBV6-6 to TRBJ1-2; 7 bases map to TRBD1. The J segment lost 4 bases and the V segment lost 2 bases, leaving 7 bases of the junction unmatched. The CDR3 totals 15 residues. Germline loops: CDR1 MNHNY, CDR2 SVGAGI (reference sequence). DNA of the CDR3: TGTGCCAGCAGTTACAACCCAGGGGGGCCCTATGGCTACACCTTC. It codes for CASSYNPGGPYGYTF.

The V and J genes are TRBV28 and TRBJ2-7; 9 bases fit TRBD2. The CDR3 has 17 residues. Germline values: CDR1 MDHEN, CDR2 SYDVKM. Trimming removed 7 bases from V and 1 base from J; junction bases left unmatched: 14. The CDR3 DNA sequence: TGTGCCAGCACCCCAGTGGGAGCGGGGGGACGATCCTACGAGCAGTACTTC. Translating it yields CASTPVGAGGRSYEQYF.

A remark on this clonotype: Given a much more abundant clone one base away, this may be a read error. V and J are TRBV6-5 and TRBJ1-4; D remains ambiguous. The germline V gene has CDR1 MNHEY and CDR2 SVGAGI. This CDR3 spans 16 amino acids. CDR3 DNA: TGTGCCAGCAGTTACCGAGCGAGGGCTTCTAATGAAAAACGGTTTTTT. This gives the protein CASSYRARASNEKRFF.

Concerning this clonotype itself: A much larger clone differs from this one at a single base, so this may be a read error. The chain uses TRBV6-4 and TRBJ2-5; D might be TRBD1 (6 bases). CDR1 and CDR2 from the germline V gene are MRHNA and SNTAGT. V was pared by 6 bases and J by 11 bases, with 16 bases between. This CDR3 has 12 residues. Here the CDR3 DNA reads TGTGCCAGCAGCAGGGGAGACAATGAGCAGTACTTC. Translation: CASSRGDNEQYF.

This clonotype was seen repeatedly, ten times or more. V gene TRBV20-1 combines with J gene TRBJ2-7; D ambiguous. The CDR3 is made up of 12 amino acids. Germline V gene data show CDR1 as DFQATT and CDR2 as SNEGSKA (reference sequence). The CDR3 protein is CMLGRNDYEQYF. The CDR3 nucleotides read TGCATGCTAGGCAGGAATGATTACGAGCAGTACTTC.

V is TRBV9 and J is TRBJ2-4, with TRBD1 matching 7 bases. CDR3 length: 13 residues. Germline CDR1 reads SGDLS; CDR2 reads YYNGEE. Trimming removed 0 bases from V and 9 bases from J; junction bases left unmatched: 3. DNA of the CDR3: TGTGCCAGCAGCGTAGGGGACAGAGGCATTCAGTACTTC. Protein: CASSVGDRGIQYF.

This clonotype occurred many times. The chain employs TRBV7-8 and TRBJ2-7; TRBD2 matches 14 bases. Trimming took 1 base from V and 9 from J; bases not matched to a gene: 8. The CDR3 sequence is 16 residues long. CDR1 is SGHVS and CDR2 is FQNEAQ in the germline V gene. The CDR3 DNA reads TGTGCCAGCAGCTTAGGGAGGACTAGCGGGGGGCATACGCAGTACTTC. Translated, it gives CASSLGRTSGGHTQYF. The full variable domain, in which reference TRBV7-8 and TRBJ2-7 provide the parts outside the CDR3, is GAGVSQSPRYKVAKRGQDVALRCDPISGHVSLFWYQQALGQGPEFLTYFQNEAQLDKSGLPSDRFFAERPEGSVSTLKIQRTQQEDSAVYLCASSLGRTSGGHTQYFGPGTRLTVT.

This clonotype was counted at least ten times. This chain connects TRBV20-1 to TRBJ2-3; 10 bases line up with TRBD2. The junction had 8 bases not matched to a gene; V was cut back by 4 bases and J by 4 bases. The CDR3 consists of 15 residues. Germline lookup yields CDR1 DFQATT and CDR2 SNEGSKA (reference sequence). CDR3 region: CSAIHKRGGPDTQYF. The CDR3 DNA sequence: TGCAGTGCTATTCACAAGCGGGGGGGTCCAGATACGCAGTATTTT.

The chain carries TRBV20-1 and TRBJ2-7; D might be TRBD1 (6 bases). Germline-derived CDR1 and CDR2 are DFQATT and SNEGSKA (reference sequence). Between the trimmed V and J ends, which lost 0 bases and 3 bases, there was a span of 9 bases. The CDR3 is 13 residues long. The CDR3 loop reads CSARDQGIYEQYF. In DNA form, the CDR3 reads TGCAGTGCTAGAGATCAGGGGATCTACGAGCAGTACTTC.

Comment on this clonotype: A junction boundary mismatches the germline segment, possibly from a read error. CDR3 nucleotides: TGTGCCGGCAGTTTTTGGCGGGAGGGCCTTCTCAATGAGCAGTTCTTC. As protein: CAGSFWREGLLNEQFF. This rearrangement joins TRBV12-3 or TRBV12-4 to TRBJ2-1; 9 bases map to TRBD2. The CDR3 has 16 amino acids.

The table lists this clonotype with many counts. The chain uses TRBV20-1 and TRBJ1-6; no clear D gene. The CDR3 has 15 residues. V gave up 0 bases and J gave up 7 bases, with 13 bases separating them. CDR1 and CDR2 from the germline V gene are DFQATT and SNEGSKA (reference sequence). CDR3 region: CSARDSETLNSPLHF. The CDR3 bases are TGCAGTGCTAGAGACTCGGAGACATTAAATTCACCCCTCCACTTT.

This clonotype was seen more than once but under ten times. The CDR3 protein is CASSPRPSHNGYTF. Written as DNA, the CDR3 is TGTGCCAGCAGCCCCAGGCCTTCTCATAATGGCTACACCTTC. This chain connects TRBV7-2 to TRBJ1-2; no definite D call. There are 14 residues in the CDR3. The V end lost 5 bases, the J end lost 6 bases, and 16 bases lay between the germline ends. The germline V gene has CDR1 SGHTA and CDR2 FQGNSA.

This clonotype was counted at least ten times. The chain links TRBV5-1 to TRBJ1-2, with D uncertain. Germline assignment: CDR1 SGHRS and CDR2 YFSETQ. CDR3 length equals 15 residues. The germline V and J ends were trimmed by 0 bases and 0 bases, with 9 bases remaining between them. The CDR3 sequence: CASSLVPGANYGYTF. CDR3 DNA sequence: TGCGCCAGCAGCTTGGTTCCTGGAGCTAACTATGGCTACACCTTC.

Comment on this clonotype: This may arise from a read error, as a much more abundant clone is one base away. CDR3 sequence: CASSPSQGTYNEQYF. The CDR3 DNA is TGTGCCAGCTCACCATCACAGGGCACCTACAATGAGCAGTACTTC. The genes are TRBV18 and TRBJ2-1; maybe TRBD1 (6 bases). The DNA end lines up better with TRBJ2-7; the J call may be wrong. The germline V gene encodes CDR1 KGHSH and CDR2 LQKENI. The CDR3 is 15 residues long.

This clonotype showed up many times. This CDR3 reads CASSFPRERGAKDTQYF. The CDR3 DNA is TGTGCCAGCAGTTTCCCCCGGGAGCGGGGGGCGAAAGATACGCAGTATTTT. The V gene is TRBV12-3 or TRBV12-4, the J gene TRBJ2-3; TRBD2 agrees at 9 bases. J lost 5 bases, V lost 3 bases, and 12 bases had no gene match. The CDR3 extends over 17 amino acids.

This chain connects TRBV5-1 to TRBJ2-1, with D possibly TRBD1 on 6 matching bases. In germline, CDR1 is SGHRS, CDR2 YFSETQ. Trimming stripped 4 bases from V and 2 bases from J, with 13 bases between. This CDR3 spans 15 amino acids. Here the CDR3 DNA reads TGCGCCAGCAGCCCGGTTCCAGGGGCCTACAATGAGCAGTTCTTC. Its protein is CASSPVPGAYNEQFF.

The chain has TRBV7-9 and TRBJ1-4; unclear D gene. The CDR3 covers 14 residues. Germline V gives CDR1 SEHNR, CDR2 FQNEAQ (reference sequence). V gave up 2 bases and J gave up 5 bases, with 9 bases separating them. CDR3 sequence reads: CASSLREVNEKLFF. The CDR3 nucleotides read TGTGCCAGCAGCTTAAGGGAGGTGAATGAAAAACTGTTTTTT.